The present TCR beta chain was sequenced within a study of cytomegalovirus exposure and HLA in healthy donors. A remark on this clone: Its target is unknown.

The PCR used 60 Vbeta and 13 Jbeta primers. The repertoire was sequenced with immunoSEQ multiplex PCR; TCRdb's copy has only in-frame clones and lacks some. The sample includes under 300,000 clones, over 90% of them seen just once. CDR1 is GTSNPN, CDR2 SVGIG, per germline (reference sequence). The CDR3 covers 11 residues. The trim removed 8 bases at V and 7 bases at J, leaving 4 bases unmatched. The study's findings and limits: Some public TCRs appeared in many individuals, while most sequences were rare. Later analysis suggested most CMV-associated TCR beta chains were HLA-restricted.

The chain is built from TRBV30 and TRBJ2-1; 8 bases fit TRBD1. Specimen: PBMCs. The clonotype was recovered from a girl aged 2-10 years in good health and CMV-seronegative. Here the CDR3 reads CADDRGNEQFF. CDR3 nucleotide sequence: TGTGCCGACGACAGGGGAAATGAGCAGTTCTTC. Drawing the rest from reference TRBV30 and TRBJ2-1, the complete variable domain is SQTIHQWPATLVQPVGSPLSLECTVEGTSNPNLYWYRQAAGRGLQLLFYSVGIGQISSEVPQNLSASRPQDRQFILSSKKLLLSDSGFYLCADDRGNEQFFGPGTRLTVL.